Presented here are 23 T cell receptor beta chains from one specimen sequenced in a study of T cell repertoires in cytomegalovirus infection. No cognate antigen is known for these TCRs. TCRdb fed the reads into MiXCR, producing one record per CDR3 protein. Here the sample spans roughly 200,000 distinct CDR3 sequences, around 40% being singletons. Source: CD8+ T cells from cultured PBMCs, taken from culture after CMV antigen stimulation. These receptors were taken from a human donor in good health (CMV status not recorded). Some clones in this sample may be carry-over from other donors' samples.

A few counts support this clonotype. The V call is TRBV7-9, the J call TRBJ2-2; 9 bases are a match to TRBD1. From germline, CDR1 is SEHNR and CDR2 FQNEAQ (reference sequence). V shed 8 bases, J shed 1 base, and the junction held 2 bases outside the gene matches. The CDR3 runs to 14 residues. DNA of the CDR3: TGTGCCAGCCAGGGACAGGGGAACACCGGGGAGCTGTTTTTT. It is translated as CASQGQGNTGELFF.

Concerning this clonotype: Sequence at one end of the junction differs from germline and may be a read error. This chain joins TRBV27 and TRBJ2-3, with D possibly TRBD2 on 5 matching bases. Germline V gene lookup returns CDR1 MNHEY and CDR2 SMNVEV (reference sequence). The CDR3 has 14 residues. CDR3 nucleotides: TGTGCCAGCAATTTATCTCTAGCTGGAGATACGCAGTATTTT. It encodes CASNLSLAGDTQYF.

The DNA of the CDR3 is TGTGCCAGCAGTTACTCGGGACTATCTCAAGAGACCCAGTACTTC. Translated: CASSYSGLSQETQYF. The gene calls are TRBV6-5 and TRBJ2-5; 7 positions agree with TRBD2. The ends lost 0 bases at V and 2 bases at J; junction bases unmatched: 3. The CDR3 is 15 amino acids. In germline, CDR1 is MNHEY, CDR2 SVGAGI.

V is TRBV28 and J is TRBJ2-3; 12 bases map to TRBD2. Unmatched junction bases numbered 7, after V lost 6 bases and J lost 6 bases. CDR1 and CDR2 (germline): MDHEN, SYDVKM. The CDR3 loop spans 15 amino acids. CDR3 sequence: CASRATSGSGDTQYF. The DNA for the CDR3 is TGTGCCAGCAGGGCGACTAGCGGGAGTGGTGATACGCAGTATTTT.

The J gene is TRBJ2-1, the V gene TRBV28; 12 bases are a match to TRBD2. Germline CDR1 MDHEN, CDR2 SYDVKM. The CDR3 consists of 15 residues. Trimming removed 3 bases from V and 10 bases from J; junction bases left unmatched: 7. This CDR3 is CASSLVLAGGKEQFF. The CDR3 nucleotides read TGTGCCAGCAGTTTGGTACTAGCGGGAGGAAAGGAGCAGTTCTTC.

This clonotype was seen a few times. CDR3 sequence (DNA): TGTGCCAGCAGTCATACAGGGGGTGAGGAGACCCAGTACTTC. Translated: CASSHTGGEETQYF. The rearrangement uses TRBV12-3 or TRBV12-4 and TRBJ2-5; 8 nucleotides match TRBD1. The V and J ends lost 5 bases and 5 bases, in that order; junction bases with no gene match: 7. The CDR3 totals 14 residues.

CDR3: CASSLGQGLEAFF. The CDR3 region has the DNA TGTGCCAGCAGCTTGGGACAGGGCTTAGAAGCTTTCTTT. The gene calls are TRBV11-2 and TRBJ1-1, with TRBD1 matching 9 bases. The V gene's germline CDR1 is SGHAT and CDR2 FQNNGV. With V trimmed by 3 bases and J by 8 bases, 4 bases remained unmatched. There are 13 residues in the CDR3.

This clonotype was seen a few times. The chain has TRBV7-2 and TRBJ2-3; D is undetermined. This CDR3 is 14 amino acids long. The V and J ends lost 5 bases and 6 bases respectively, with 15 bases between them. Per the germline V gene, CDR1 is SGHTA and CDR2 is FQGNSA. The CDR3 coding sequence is TGTGCCAGCAGCCCCCCGGGCTCTCTGGATACGCAGTATTTT. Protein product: CASSPPGSLDTQYF.

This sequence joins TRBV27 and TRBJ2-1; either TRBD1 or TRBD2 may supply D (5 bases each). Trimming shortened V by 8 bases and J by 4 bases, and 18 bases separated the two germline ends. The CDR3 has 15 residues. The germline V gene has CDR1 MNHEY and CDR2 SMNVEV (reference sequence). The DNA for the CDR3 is TGTGCCAGCTTTACCGCCGGGGACGCATACAATGAGCAGTTCTTC. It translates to CASFTAGDAYNEQFF.

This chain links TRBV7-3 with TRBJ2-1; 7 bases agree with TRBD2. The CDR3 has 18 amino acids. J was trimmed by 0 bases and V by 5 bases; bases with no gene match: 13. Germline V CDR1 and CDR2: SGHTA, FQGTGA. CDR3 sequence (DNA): TGTGCCAGCAGCCCGCCCCCCTCTACTAGCGCCTCCTACAATGAGCAGTTCTTC. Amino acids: CASSPPPSTSASYNEQFF.

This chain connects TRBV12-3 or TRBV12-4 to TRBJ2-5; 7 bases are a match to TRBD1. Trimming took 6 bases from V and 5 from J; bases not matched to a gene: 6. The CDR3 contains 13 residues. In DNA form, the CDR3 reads TGTGCCAGCAGGAGGGGGCAGGGGGAGACCCAGTACTTC. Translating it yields CASRRGQGETQYF.

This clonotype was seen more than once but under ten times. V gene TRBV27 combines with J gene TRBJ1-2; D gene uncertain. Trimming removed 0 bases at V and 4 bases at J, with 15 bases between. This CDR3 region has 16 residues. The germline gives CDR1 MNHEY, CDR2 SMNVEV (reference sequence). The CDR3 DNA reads TGTGCCAGCAGTTTATCTACCGTTGGGGTTCCCTATGGCTACACCTTC. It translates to CASSLSTVGVPYGYTF.

The CDR3 reads CASSLGPGDSGNTIYF. CDR3 in DNA: TGTGCCAGCAGCTTGGGTCCAGGGGACTCTGGAAACACCATATATTTT. The V and J genes are TRBV5-4 and TRBJ1-3; TRBD1 is a possible D gene (6 bases). Germline V gene data show CDR1 as SGHNT and CDR2 as YYREEE (reference sequence). CDR3 length equals 16 residues. V shed 0 bases and J shed 0 bases, with 10 bases lying between them.

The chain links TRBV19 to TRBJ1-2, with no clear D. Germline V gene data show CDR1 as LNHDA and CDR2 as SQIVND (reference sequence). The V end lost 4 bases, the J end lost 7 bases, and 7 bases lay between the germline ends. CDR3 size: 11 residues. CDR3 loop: CASSKSGGYTF. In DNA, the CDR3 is TGTGCCAGTAGTAAATCGGGTGGCTACACCTTC.

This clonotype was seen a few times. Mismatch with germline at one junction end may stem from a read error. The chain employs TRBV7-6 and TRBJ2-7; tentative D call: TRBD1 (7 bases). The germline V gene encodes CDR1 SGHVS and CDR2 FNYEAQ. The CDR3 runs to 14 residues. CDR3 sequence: CASSLAGQGGEQYF. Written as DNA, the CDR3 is TGTGCTAGCAGCTTAGCAGGCCAGGGGGGCGAGCAGTACTTC.

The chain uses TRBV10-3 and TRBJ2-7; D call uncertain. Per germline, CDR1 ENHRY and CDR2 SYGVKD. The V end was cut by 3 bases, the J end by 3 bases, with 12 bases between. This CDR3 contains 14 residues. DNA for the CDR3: TGTGCCATCAGTGAAGGAAAAGGGATCTACGAGCAGTACTTC. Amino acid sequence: CAISEGKGIYEQYF.

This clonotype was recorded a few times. In DNA, the CDR3 is TGTGCCAGCAGCTTAGATGGGGGAGAGTATGGCTACACCTTC. Residues: CASSLDGGEYGYTF. The chain has TRBV7-9 and TRBJ1-2, with D tentatively TRBD1 (5 bases). CDR3 length: 14 amino acids. The V gene lost 1 base and the J gene lost 5 bases, with 11 bases spanning the gap. In germline, CDR1 is SEHNR, CDR2 FQNEAQ (reference sequence).

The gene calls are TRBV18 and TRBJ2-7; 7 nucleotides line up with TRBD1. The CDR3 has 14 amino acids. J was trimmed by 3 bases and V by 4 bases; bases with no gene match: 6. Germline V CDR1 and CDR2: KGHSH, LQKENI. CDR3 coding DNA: TGTGCCAGCTCACACCCGACAGGGATCTACGAGCAGTACTTC. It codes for CASSHPTGIYEQYF.

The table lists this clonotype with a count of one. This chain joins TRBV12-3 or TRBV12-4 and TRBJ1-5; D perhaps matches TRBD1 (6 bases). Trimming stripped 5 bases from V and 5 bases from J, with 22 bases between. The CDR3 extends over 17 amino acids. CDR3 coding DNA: TGTGCCAGCAGTCCCTCGGTGAAGGGGGTTTTTGATCAGCCCCAGCATTTT. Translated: CASSPSVKGVFDQPQHF.

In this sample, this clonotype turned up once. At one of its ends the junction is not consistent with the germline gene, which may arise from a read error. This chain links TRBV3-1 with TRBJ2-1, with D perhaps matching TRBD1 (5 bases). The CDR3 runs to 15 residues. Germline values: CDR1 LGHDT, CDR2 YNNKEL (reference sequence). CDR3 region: CASSQGRRVGNEQGF. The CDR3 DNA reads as TGTGCCAGCAGCCAAGGTAGAAGGGTTGGCAATGAGCAGGGCTTC.

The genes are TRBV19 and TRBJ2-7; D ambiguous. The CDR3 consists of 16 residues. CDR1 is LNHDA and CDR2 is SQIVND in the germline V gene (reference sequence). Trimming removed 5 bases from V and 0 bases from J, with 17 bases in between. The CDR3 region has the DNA TGTGCCAGTAGTTCCGGGCCTCCCCTTTACTCCTACGAGCAGTACTTC. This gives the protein CASSSGPPLYSYEQYF.

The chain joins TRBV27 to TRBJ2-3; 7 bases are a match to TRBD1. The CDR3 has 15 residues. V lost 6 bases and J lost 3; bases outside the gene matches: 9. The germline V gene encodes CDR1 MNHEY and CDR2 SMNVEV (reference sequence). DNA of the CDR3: TGTGCCAGCAGAGGGGGCCTGTCCGTAACAGATACGCAGTATTTT. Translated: CASRGGLSVTDTQYF.

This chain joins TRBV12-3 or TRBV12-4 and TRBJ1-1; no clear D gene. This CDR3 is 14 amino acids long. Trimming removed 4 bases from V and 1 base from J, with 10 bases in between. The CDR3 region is CASSWAGGNTEAFF. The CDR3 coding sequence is TGTGCCAGCAGTTGGGCAGGAGGGAACACTGAAGCTTTCTTT.